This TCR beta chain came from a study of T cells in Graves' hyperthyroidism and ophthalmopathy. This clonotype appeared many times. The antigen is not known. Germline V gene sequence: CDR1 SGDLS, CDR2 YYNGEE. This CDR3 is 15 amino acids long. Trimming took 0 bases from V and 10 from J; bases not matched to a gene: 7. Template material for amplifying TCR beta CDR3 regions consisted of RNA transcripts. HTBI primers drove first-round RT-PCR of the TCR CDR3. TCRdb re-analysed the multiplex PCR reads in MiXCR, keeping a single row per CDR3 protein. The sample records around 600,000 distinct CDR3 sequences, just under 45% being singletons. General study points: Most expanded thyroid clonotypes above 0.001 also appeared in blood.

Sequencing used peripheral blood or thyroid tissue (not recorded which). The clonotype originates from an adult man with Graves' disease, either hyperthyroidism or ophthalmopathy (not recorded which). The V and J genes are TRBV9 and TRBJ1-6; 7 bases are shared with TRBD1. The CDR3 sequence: CASSVGTGPTSPLHF. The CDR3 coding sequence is TGTGCCAGCAGCGTAGGGACAGGTCCAACCTCACCCCTCCACTTT. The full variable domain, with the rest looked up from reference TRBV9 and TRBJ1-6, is DSGVTQTPKHLITATGQRVTLRCSPRSGDLSVYWYQQSLDQGLQFLIQYYNGEERAKGNILERFSAQQFPDLHSELNLSSLELGDSALYFCASSVGTGPTSPLHFGNGTRLTVT.